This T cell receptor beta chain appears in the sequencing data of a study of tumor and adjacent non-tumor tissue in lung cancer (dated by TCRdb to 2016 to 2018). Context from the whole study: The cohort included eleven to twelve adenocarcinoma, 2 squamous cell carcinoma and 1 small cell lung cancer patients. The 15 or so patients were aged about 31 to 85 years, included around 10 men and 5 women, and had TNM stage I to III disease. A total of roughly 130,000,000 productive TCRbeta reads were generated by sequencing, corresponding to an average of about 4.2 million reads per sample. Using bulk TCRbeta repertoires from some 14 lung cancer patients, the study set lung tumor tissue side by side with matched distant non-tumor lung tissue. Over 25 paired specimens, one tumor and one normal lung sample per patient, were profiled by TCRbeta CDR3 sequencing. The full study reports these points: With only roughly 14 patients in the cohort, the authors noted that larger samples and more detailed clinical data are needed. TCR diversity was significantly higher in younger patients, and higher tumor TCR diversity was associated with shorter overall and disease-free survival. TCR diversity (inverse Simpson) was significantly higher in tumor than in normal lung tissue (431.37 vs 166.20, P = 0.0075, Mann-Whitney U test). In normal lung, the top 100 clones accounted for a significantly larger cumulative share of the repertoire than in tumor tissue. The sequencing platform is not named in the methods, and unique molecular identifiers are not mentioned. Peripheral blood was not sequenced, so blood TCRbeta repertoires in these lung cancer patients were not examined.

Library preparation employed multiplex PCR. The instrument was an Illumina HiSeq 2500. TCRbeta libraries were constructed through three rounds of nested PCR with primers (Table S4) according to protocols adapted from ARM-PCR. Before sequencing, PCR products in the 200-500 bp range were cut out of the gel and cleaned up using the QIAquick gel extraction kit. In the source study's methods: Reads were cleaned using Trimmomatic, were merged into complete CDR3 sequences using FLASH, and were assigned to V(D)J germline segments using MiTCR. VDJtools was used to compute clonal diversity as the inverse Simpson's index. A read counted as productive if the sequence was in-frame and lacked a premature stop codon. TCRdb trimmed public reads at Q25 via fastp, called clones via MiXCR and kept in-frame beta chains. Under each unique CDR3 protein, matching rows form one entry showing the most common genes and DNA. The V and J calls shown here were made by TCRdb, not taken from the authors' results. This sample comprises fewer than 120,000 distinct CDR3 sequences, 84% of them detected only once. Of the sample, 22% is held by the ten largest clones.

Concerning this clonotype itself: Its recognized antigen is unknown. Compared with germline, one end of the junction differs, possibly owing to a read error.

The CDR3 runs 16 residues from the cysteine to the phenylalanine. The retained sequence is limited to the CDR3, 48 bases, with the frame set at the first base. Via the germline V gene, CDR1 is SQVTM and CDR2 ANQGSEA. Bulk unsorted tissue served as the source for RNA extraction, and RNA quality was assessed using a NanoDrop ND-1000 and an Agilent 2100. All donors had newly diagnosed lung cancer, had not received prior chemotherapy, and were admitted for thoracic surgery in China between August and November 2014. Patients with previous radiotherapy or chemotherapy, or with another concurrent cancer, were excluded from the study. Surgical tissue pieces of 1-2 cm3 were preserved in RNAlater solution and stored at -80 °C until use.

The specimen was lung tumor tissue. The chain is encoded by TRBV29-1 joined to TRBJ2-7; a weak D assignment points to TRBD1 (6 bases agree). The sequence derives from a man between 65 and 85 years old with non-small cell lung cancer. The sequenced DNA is TGCAGTGTTGCAGAAAAAGGGACAAGGTTGATCTACGAACAGTACTTC. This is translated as CSVAEKGTRLIYEQYF.